Presented here are 27 T cell receptor beta chains from one specimen sequenced in a study of cytomegalovirus exposure and HLA in healthy donors. The PCR contained 60 Vbeta and 13 Jbeta primers. TCRdb keeps only in-frame clones here, not all; method: immunoSEQ multiplex PCR. There are around 110,000 clones in the sample; roughly three quarters occur only once, and about 2% lies in the top ten. The sequenced material came from PBMCs. Receptors were obtained from a man between 18 and 35 years old in good health and CMV-seronegative.

This chain joins TRBV5-4 and TRBJ2-3, with 16 positions matching TRBD2. The V gene's germline CDR1 is SGHNT and CDR2 YYREEE (reference sequence). This CDR3 contains 17 residues. The junction had 9 bases not matched to a gene; V was cut back by 4 bases and J by 7 bases. The CDR3 DNA reads as TGTGCCAGCAGCCCCGGGACTAGCGGGGGGGCGGGGAATACGCAGTATTTT. This encodes CASSPGTSGGAGNTQYF.

The chain recombines TRBV7-3 with TRBJ1-2, with 8 bases lining up with TRBD1. Per germline, CDR1 SGHTA and CDR2 FQGTGA. V lost 5 bases, J lost 4 bases, and 18 bases stayed unmatched. The CDR3 is 18 amino acids. The CDR3 region is CASSPSGTGVGGSYGYTF. The CDR3, as DNA: TGTGCCAGCAGCCCCTCCGGGACAGGAGTCGGCGGGAGCTATGGCTACACCTTC. Based on the CDR3 plus reference TRBV7-3 and TRBJ1-2, the full variable domain is GAGVSQTPSNKVTEKGKYVELRCDPISGHTALYWYRQSLGQGPEFLIYFQGTGAADDSGLPNDRFFAVRPEGSVSTLKIQRTERGDSAVYLCASSPSGTGVGGSYGYTFGSGTRLTVV.

V usage is TRBV19 and J usage is TRBJ2-1; D remains unclear. Germline V gene lookup returns CDR1 LNHDA and CDR2 SQIVND (reference sequence). The CDR3 length is 13 residues. The V end was cut by 2 bases, the J end by 2 bases, with 4 bases between. CDR3 in amino acids: CASSIHAYNEQFF. The CDR3 DNA follows: TGTGCCAGTAGTATACATGCCTACAATGAGCAGTTCTTC.

This clone was picked up one time. The CDR3 is CASSLGPLMGYEQYF. The CDR3 DNA is TGTGCCAGCAGCTTGGGTCCGCTCATGGGCTACGAGCAGTACTTC. The chain couples TRBV5-4 to TRBJ2-5; D uncertain. The J call may be faulty, since TRBJ2-7 better matches the DNA end. Germline-derived CDR1 and CDR2 are SGHNT and YYREEE (reference sequence). The CDR3 covers 15 residues.

V is TRBV7-2 and J is TRBJ1-2; 7 bases line up with TRBD1. CDR3 length: 15 residues. Germline V gene data show CDR1 as SGHTA and CDR2 as FQGNSA. After removal of 0 bases from V and 4 bases from J, the junction contained 5 bases not matched to a gene. CDR3 bases: TGTGCCAGCAGCTTAGCGATAAGGGGGCCCTATGGCTACACCTTC. Its protein product is CASSLAIRGPYGYTF. Full variable domain (rest looked up from reference TRBV7-2 and TRBJ1-2): GAGVSQSPSNKVTEKGKDVELRCDPISGHTALYWYRQSLGQGLEFLIYFQGNSAPDKSGLPSDRFSAERTGGSVSTLTIQRTQQEDSAVYLCASSLAIRGPYGYTFGSGTRLTVV.

The genes are TRBV28 and TRBJ2-7; D is undetermined. Germline V lookup: CDR1 MDHEN, CDR2 SYDVKM. With 3 bases removed from V and 9 bases from J, the gap between germline ends came to 12 bases. The CDR3 loop spans 12 amino acids. The CDR3 loop is CASSFRFSGQYF. DNA for the CDR3: TGTGCCAGCAGTTTTCGGTTCTCGGGGCAGTACTTC.

The gene calls are TRBV5-1 and TRBJ2-7; D remains ambiguous. CDR1 SGHRS and CDR2 YFSETQ come from the germline V gene. This CDR3 has 13 amino acids. Trimming took 1 base from V and 7 from J, leaving 12 bases between them. CDR3 DNA: TGCGCCAGCAGCTTGCCTGAGAAACGGGAGCAGTACTTC. Its protein is CASSLPEKREQYF.

On this clone: One end of the junction fails to match germline, which may point to a read error. This CDR3 is also generated by other DNA sequences in the sample. The CDR3 region has the DNA TGCGCCAGCAGCCTAGACAGTAACTACGGCTACACCTTC. Residues: CASSLDSNYGYTF. The chain uses TRBV5-1 and TRBJ1-2; D is perhaps TRBD1 (5 bases). This CDR3 contains 13 residues. Looked up from germline, CDR1 is SGHRS and CDR2 is YFSETQ. Together with reference TRBV5-1 and TRBJ1-2, the CDR3 gives the full variable domain: KAGVTQTPRYLIKTRGQQVTLSCSPISGHRSVSWYQQTPGQGLQFLFEYFSETQRNKGNFPGRFSGRQFSNSRSEMNVSTLELGDSALYLCASSLDSNYGYTFGSGTRLTVV.

The chain joins TRBV28 to TRBJ1-4; 9 nucleotides line up with TRBD1. The CDR3 is 15 amino acids. Germline assignment: CDR1 MDHEN and CDR2 SYDVKM. Trimming took 4 bases from V and 7 from J; bases not matched to a gene: 7. In DNA, the CDR3 is TGTGCCAGCAGTTCACAGGGGGCGGCGGGTGAAAAACTGTTTTTT. This codes for CASSSQGAAGEKLFF.

The rearrangement joins TRBV19 to TRBJ2-6, with 11 bases fitting TRBD1. This CDR3 has 16 residues. Germline CDR1 is LNHDA and CDR2 is SQIVND (reference sequence). Trimming removed 6 bases from V and 3 bases from J; junction bases left unmatched: 4. CDR3 sequence reads: CASSADRGLGANVLTF. CDR3 in DNA: TGTGCCAGTAGCGCGGACAGGGGGCTTGGGGCCAACGTCCTGACTTTC.

The V and J genes are TRBV7-9 and TRBJ1-2; possibly TRBD1 for D (5 bases). Trimming stripped 3 bases from V and 5 bases from J, with 10 bases between. The CDR3 totals 13 residues. Germline V lookup: CDR1 SEHNR, CDR2 FQNEAQ (reference sequence). The CDR3 loop is CASSFSAGYGYTF. DNA of the CDR3: TGTGCCAGCAGCTTTTCCGCAGGGTATGGCTACACCTTC.

There are a few counts of this clone. The chain couples TRBV19 to TRBJ1-1, with 8 nucleotides matching TRBD1. The junction had 13 bases not matched to a gene; V was cut back by 3 bases and J by 4 bases. This CDR3 has 17 residues. Germline loops: CDR1 LNHDA, CDR2 SQIVND (reference sequence). CDR3 in DNA: TGTGCCAGTAGTATCCGGTCAACAGGGGGTTTGGGCACTGAAGCTTTCTTT. Its protein product is CASSIRSTGGLGTEAFF.

This clone was observed a few times. The V and J genes are TRBV19 and TRBJ2-3; D is possibly TRBD1 (6 bases). Per the germline V gene, CDR1 is LNHDA and CDR2 is SQIVND (reference sequence). Deletions cut 7 bases from V and 6 bases from J, with 17 bases between. This CDR3 is 14 amino acids long. CDR3 nucleotide sequence: TGTGCCAGTACCCACACAGGGCATGTCGATACGCAGTATTTT. Protein: CASTHTGHVDTQYF.

The CDR3: CASSLIRDRDRKTQYF. For the CDR3, the DNA is TGTGCCAGCAGCTTAATACGGGACCGGGACAGGAAGACCCAGTACTTC. The chain is built from TRBV7-3 and TRBJ2-5, with 8 nucleotides matching TRBD1. From germline, CDR1 is SGHTA and CDR2 FQGTGA. This CDR3 is built from 16 residues. The trim removed 1 base at V and 6 bases at J, leaving 10 bases unmatched.

The V and J genes are TRBV27 and TRBJ2-2; D remains ambiguous. V was shortened by 3 bases and J by 6 bases, with 8 bases between the two germline ends. CDR1 MNHEY and CDR2 SMNVEV come from the germline V gene (reference sequence). This CDR3 has 13 amino acids. The CDR3 bases are TGTGCCAGCAGTTTCCGTCCAGCCGGGGAGCTGTTTTTT. Residues: CASSFRPAGELFF.

V usage is TRBV19 and J usage is TRBJ1-4, with 7 bases fitting TRBD1. Germline lookup yields CDR1 LNHDA and CDR2 SQIVND (reference sequence). The CDR3 runs 15 residues. V lost 8 bases to trimming and J lost 1 base; unmatched junction nucleotides: 7. The CDR3, as DNA: TGTGCCAGTCGGGACAGAGGGGGAACTAATGAAAAACTGTTTTTT. Protein sequence: CASRDRGGTNEKLFF.

The genes are TRBV9 and TRBJ1-5, with 8 bases identical to TRBD1. This CDR3 has 13 residues. J gave up 9 bases and V 0 bases, and 2 bases lay outside the gene matches. The V gene's germline CDR1 is SGDLS and CDR2 YYNGEE. CDR3 coding DNA: TGTGCCAGCAGCGTAGGACAGGGGAGGCCCCAGCATTTT. Its translation: CASSVGQGRPQHF.

This rearrangement joins TRBV12-5 to TRBJ1-2; TRBD1 is a possible D gene (5 bases). V lost 0 bases, J lost 6 bases, and 17 bases lay in between. The CDR3 spans 16 residues. Germline CDR1 and CDR2: LGHNT and FRNRAP. The CDR3 DNA follows: TGTGCTAGTGGTTTGGTGATTGGTCAGGGAATAGATGGCTACACCTTC. Translated: CASGLVIGQGIDGYTF.

The chain carries TRBV28 and TRBJ2-7; a possible D gene is TRBD2 (5 bases). V was shortened by 8 bases and J by 6 bases, with 14 bases between the two germline ends. The germline CDR1 and CDR2 sequences are MDHEN and SYDVKM. This CDR3 is 12 amino acids long. The chain's CDR3 is CASVGVRGEQYF. The CDR3 bases are TGTGCCAGCGTGGGAGTGAGAGGCGAGCAGTACTTC.

This sequence joins TRBV7-8 and TRBJ1-2; D is undetermined. The CDR3 loop spans 13 amino acids. The V and J ends lost 1 base and 8 bases respectively, with 11 bases between them. Germline V gives CDR1 SGHVS, CDR2 FQNEAQ. The CDR3 reads CASSLGQARGYTF. For the CDR3, the DNA is TGTGCCAGCAGCTTAGGGCAGGCGAGAGGCTACACCTTC.

This clone turned up a few times. J is TRBJ1-6 and V is TRBV7-2; D ambiguous. CDR3 length equals 15 residues. Germline V gene sequence: CDR1 SGHTA, CDR2 FQGNSA. Deletions cut 2 bases from V and 9 bases from J, with 14 bases between. The CDR3 sequence is CASSLSSGLGSPLHF. The CDR3 coding sequence is TGTGCCAGCAGCTTAAGTTCAGGATTGGGTTCACCCCTCCACTTT. Variable domain in full (rest from reference TRBV7-2 and TRBJ1-6): GAGVSQSPSNKVTEKGKDVELRCDPISGHTALYWYRQSLGQGLEFLIYFQGNSAPDKSGLPSDRFSAERTGGSVSTLTIQRTQQEDSAVYLCASSLSSGLGSPLHFGNGTRLTVT.

DNA of the CDR3: TGTGCCAGCAGCTTTCACACATCCACAGATACGCAGTATTTT. Its protein is CASSFHTSTDTQYF. The V call is TRBV7-9, the J call TRBJ2-3; D is uncertain. V was clipped by 3 bases and J by 2 bases, with 9 bases between them. The germline V gene has CDR1 SEHNR and CDR2 FQNEAQ (reference sequence). The CDR3 runs 14 residues.

Only one count was recorded for this clone. The CDR3 DNA reads as TGTGCCAGCAGCCTCAGGACAGGGAAACTCTACGAGCAGTACTTC. Encoded protein: CASSLRTGKLYEQYF. The chain is built from TRBV27 and TRBJ2-5; 8 nucleotides align to TRBD1. The J call may not be correct, given that the DNA end is closer to TRBJ2-7. The CDR3 runs 15 residues. Germline-derived CDR1 and CDR2 are MNHEY and SMNVEV (reference sequence).

This chain connects TRBV15 to TRBJ2-5; D gene uncertain. The CDR3 is 13 amino acids. Looked up from germline, CDR1 is LNHNV and CDR2 is YYDKDF (reference sequence). Trimming removed 2 bases from V and 5 bases from J, with 9 bases in between. The CDR3 sequence is CATSRSRRETQYF. The CDR3 nucleotides are TGTGCCACCAGCAGAAGCCGGCGGGAGACCCAGTACTTC. The whole variable domain, remainder taken from reference TRBV15 and TRBJ2-5, is DAMVIQNPRYQVTQFGKPVTLSCSQTLNHNVMYWYQQKSSQAPKLLFHYYDKDFNNEADTPDNFQSRRPNTSFCFLDIRSPGLGDTAMYLCATSRSRRETQYFGPGTRLLVL.

The V and J genes are TRBV2 and TRBJ2-5; the match to TRBD2 covers 9 bases. Germline CDR1 is SNHLY and CDR2 is FYNNEI. J lost 5 bases, V lost 4 bases, and 11 bases had no gene match. The CDR3 is 16 residues long. The CDR3 DNA follows: TGTGCCAGCAGTGGTTCTGGCGGGGGGGCCCGGGAGACCCAGTACTTC. Amino acid sequence: CASSGSGGGARETQYF.

V usage is TRBV14 and J usage is TRBJ2-3, with 15 bases fitting TRBD2. CDR1 is SGHDN, CDR2 FVKESK, per germline. This CDR3 has 17 residues. V trimming: 4 bases; J trimming: 4 bases; junction bases outside the gene matches: 6. This chain's CDR3 is CASSRLGLAGGADTQYF. CDR3 in DNA: TGTGCCAGCAGCCGCCTGGGACTAGCGGGGGGAGCAGATACGCAGTATTTT.

This clone was counted once. This chain connects TRBV5-1 to TRBJ1-2; 7 nucleotides line up with TRBD1. CDR1 SGHRS and CDR2 YFSETQ come from the germline V gene. The CDR3 spans 16 residues. V lost 4 bases, J lost 0 bases, and 9 bases stayed unmatched. The CDR3, as DNA: TGCGCCAGCAGCCCTGTAGGGACAGAAACTAACTATGGCTACACCTTC. Protein sequence: CASSPVGTETNYGYTF.